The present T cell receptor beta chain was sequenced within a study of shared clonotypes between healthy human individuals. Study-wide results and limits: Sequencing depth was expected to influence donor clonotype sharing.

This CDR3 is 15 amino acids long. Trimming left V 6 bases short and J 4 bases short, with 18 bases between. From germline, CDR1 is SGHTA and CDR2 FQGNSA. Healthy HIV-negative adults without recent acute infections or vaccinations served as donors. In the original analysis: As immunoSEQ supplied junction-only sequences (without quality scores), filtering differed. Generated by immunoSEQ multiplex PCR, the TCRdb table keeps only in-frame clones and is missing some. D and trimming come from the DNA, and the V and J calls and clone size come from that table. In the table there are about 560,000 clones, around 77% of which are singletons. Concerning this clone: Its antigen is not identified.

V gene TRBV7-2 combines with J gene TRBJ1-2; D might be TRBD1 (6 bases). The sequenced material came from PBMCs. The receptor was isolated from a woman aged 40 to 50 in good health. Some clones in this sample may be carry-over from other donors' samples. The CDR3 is CASSPPPGGAYGYTF. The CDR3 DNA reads TGTGCCAGCAGTCCTCCCCCTGGGGGCGCCTATGGCTACACCTTC.